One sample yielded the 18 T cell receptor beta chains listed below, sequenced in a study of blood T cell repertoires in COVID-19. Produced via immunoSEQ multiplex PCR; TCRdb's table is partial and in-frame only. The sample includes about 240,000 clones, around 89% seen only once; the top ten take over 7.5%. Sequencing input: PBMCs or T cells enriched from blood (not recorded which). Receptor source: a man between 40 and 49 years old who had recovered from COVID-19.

Here the CDR3 reads CASSEYSSLRGSYNEQFF. The CDR3 DNA reads TGTGCCAGCAGTGAATATAGTTCCTTGCGGGGCTCCTACAATGAGCAGTTCTTC. The chain couples TRBV25-1 to TRBJ2-1; D possibly corresponds to TRBD2 (6 bases). The CDR3 is made up of 18 amino acids. Per germline, CDR1 MGHDK and CDR2 SYGVNS. The ends were cut back, 0 bases at V and 0 bases at J, with 15 bases in the middle. Looking up the rest from reference TRBV25-1 and TRBJ2-1 gives the full variable domain: EADIYQTPRYLVIGTGKKITLECSQTMGHDKMYWYQQDPGMELHLIHYSYGVNSTEKGDLSSESTVSRIRTEHFPLTLESARPSHTSQYLCASSEYSSLRGSYNEQFFGPGTRLTVL.

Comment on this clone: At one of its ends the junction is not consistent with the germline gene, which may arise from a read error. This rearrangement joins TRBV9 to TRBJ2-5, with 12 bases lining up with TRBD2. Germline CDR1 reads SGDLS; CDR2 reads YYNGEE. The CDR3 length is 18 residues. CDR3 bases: TGTGCCAGCAGTGTAGGCCGCCTAGCGGGAGGGCAGGCTGAGACCCAGTACTTC. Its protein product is CASSVGRLAGGQAETQYF.

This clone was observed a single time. DNA for the CDR3: TGTGCCAGCAGTTCCCCCCAAGTAACCTCAGCGGGAGTAGAATCGTCGGCCTACAATGAGCAGTTCTTC. Translation gives CASSSPQVTSAGVESSAYNEQFF. The chain couples TRBV28 to TRBJ2-1, with 8 bases lining up with TRBD2. Trimming removed 4 bases from V and 2 bases from J; junction bases left unmatched: 28. The CDR3 extends over 23 amino acids. CDR1 is MDHEN, CDR2 SYDVKM, per germline.

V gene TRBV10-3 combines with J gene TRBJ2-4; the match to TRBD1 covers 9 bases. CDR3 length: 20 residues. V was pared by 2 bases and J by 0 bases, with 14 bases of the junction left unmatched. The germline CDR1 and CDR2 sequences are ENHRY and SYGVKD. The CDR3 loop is CAISETNTGQGPLAKNIQYF. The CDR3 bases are TGTGCCATCAGTGAGACGAACACGGGACAGGGACCATTAGCCAAAAACATTCAGTACTTC.

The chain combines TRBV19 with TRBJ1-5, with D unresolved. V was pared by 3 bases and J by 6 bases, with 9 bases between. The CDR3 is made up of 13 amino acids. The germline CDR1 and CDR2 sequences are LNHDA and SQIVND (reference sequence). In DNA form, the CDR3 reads TGTGCCAGTAGTATCGCCGGAGGTCAGCCCCAGCATTTT. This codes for CASSIAGGQPQHF.

As DNA, the CDR3 is TGTGCCAGTAGTATAGAGGACGGGAGGGCCACCAACGAGCAGTACTTC. This gives the protein CASSIEDGRATNEQYF. This rearrangement joins TRBV19 to TRBJ2-7; 8 bases align to TRBD2. This CDR3 comprises 16 residues. Germline V gene lookup returns CDR1 LNHDA and CDR2 SQIVND (reference sequence). With 0 bases clipped from V and 5 bases from J, the junction kept 9 bases outside the gene matches.

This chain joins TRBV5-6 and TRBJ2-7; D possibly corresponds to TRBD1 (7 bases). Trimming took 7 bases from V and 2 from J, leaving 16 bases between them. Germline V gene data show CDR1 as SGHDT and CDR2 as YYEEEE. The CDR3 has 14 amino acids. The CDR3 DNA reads TGTGCCAGCTCTGACAGGGAGGCCCCCTACGAGCAGTACTTC. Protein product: CASSDREAPYEQYF.

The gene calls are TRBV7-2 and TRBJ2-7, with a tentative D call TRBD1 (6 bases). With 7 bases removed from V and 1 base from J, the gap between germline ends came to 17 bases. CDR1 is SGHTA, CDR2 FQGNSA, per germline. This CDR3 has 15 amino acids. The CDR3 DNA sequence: TGTGCCAGCACCCGGAACAGGGTGGGTTCCTACGAGCAGTACTTC. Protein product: CASTRNRVGSYEQYF.

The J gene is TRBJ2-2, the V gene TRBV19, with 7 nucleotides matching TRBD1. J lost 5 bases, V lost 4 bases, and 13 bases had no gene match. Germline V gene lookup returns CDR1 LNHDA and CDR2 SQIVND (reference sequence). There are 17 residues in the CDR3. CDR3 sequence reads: CASSRPLGGFGTGELFF. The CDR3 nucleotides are TGTGCCAGTAGTAGACCGTTAGGGGGCTTCGGTACCGGGGAGCTGTTTTTT.

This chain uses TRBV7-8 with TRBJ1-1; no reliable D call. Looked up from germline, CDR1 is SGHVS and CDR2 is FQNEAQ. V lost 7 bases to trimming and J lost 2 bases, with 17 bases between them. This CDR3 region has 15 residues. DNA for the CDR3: TGTGCCAGCACCGAAATGGCGGGCCCCAACACTGAAGCTTTCTTT. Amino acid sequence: CASTEMAGPNTEAFF.

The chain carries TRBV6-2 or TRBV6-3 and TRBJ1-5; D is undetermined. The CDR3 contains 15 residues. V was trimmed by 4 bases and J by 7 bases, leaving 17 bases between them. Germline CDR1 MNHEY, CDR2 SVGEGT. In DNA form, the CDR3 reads TGTGCCAGCAGTTTTGACGGAGTCTTAAGGCAGCCCCAGCATTTT. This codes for CASSFDGVLRQPQHF.

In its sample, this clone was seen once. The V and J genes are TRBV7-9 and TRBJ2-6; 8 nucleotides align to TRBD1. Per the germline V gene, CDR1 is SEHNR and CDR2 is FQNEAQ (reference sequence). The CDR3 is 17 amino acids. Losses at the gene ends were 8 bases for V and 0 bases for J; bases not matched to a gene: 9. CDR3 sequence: CASGSGQGGSGANVLTF. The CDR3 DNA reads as TGTGCCAGCGGCTCAGGACAGGGAGGCTCTGGGGCCAACGTCCTGACTTTC.

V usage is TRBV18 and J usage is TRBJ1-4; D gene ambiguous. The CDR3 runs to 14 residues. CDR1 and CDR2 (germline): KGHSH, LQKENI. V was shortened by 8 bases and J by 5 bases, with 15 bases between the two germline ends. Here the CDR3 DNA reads TGTGCCAGCGCCGGAGGGCCCCAAAATGAAAAACTGTTTTTT. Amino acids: CASAGGPQNEKLFF.

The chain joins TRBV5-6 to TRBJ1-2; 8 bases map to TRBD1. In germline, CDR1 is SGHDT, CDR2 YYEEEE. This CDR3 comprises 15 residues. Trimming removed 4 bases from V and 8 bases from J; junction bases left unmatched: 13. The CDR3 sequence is CASSVSAGGAGGYTF. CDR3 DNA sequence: TGTGCCAGCAGCGTATCCGCAGGGGGCGCGGGAGGCTACACCTTC.

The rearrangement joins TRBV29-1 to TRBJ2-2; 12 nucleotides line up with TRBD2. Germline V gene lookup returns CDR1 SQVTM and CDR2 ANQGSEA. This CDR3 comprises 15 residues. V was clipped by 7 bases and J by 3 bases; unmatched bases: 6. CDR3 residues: CSAGTSGSYTGELFF. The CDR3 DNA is TGCAGCGCTGGGACTAGCGGGTCCTACACCGGGGAGCTGTTTTTT.

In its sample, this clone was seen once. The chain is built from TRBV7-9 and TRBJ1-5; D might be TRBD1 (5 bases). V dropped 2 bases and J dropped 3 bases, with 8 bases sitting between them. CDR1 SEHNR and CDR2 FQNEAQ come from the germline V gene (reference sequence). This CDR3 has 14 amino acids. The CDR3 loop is CASSLQGPNQPQHF. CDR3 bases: TGTGCCAGCAGCTTACAGGGCCCCAATCAGCCCCAGCATTTT.

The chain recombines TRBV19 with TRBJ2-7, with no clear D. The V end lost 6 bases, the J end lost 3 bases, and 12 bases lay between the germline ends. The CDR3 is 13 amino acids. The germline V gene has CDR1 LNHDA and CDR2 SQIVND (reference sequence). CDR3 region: CASSLGLVYEQYF. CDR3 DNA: TGTGCCAGTAGCCTTGGTCTAGTCTACGAGCAGTACTTC.

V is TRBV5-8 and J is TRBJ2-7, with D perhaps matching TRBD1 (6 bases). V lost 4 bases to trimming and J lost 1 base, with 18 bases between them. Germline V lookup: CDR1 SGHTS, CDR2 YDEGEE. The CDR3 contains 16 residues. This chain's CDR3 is CASSIGQILTSYEQYF. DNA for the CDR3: TGTGCCAGCAGCATAGGACAGATCTTAACTTCCTACGAGCAGTACTTC.